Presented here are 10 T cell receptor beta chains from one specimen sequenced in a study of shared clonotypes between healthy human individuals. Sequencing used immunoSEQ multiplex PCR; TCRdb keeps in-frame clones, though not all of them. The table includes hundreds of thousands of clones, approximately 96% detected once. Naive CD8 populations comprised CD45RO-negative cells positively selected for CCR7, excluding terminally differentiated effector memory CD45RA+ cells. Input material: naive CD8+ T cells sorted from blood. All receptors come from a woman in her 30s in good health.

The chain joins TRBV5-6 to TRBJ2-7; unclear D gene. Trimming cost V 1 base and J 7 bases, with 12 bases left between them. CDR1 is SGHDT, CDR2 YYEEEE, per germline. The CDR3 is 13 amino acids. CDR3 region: CASSLWTIQEQYF. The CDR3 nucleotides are TGTGCCAGCAGCTTGTGGACGATTCAAGAGCAGTACTTC.

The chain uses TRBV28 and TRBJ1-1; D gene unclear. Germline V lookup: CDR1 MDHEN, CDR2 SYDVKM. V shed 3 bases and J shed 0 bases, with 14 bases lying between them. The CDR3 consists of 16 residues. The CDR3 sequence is CASSFPQEGLNTEAFF. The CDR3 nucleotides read TGTGCCAGCAGTTTCCCCCAGGAGGGATTGAACACTGAAGCTTTCTTT. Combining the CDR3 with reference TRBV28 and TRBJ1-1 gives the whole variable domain DVKVTQSSRYLVKRTGEKVFLECVQDMDHENMFWYRQDPGLGLRLIYFSYDVKMKEKGDIPEGYSVSREKKERFSLILESASTNQTSMYLCASSFPQEGLNTEAFFGQGTRLTVV.

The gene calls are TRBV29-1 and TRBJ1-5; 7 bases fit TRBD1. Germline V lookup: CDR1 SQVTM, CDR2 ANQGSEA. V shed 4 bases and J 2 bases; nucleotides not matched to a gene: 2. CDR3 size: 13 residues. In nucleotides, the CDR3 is TGCAGCGTTGGGACAGGTCGCAATCAGCCCCAGCATTTT. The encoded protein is CSVGTGRNQPQHF.

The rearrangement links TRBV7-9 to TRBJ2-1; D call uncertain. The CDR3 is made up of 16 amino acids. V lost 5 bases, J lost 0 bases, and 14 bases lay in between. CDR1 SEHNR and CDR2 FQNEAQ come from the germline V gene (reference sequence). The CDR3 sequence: CASSPVKGLSYNEQFF. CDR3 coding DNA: TGTGCCAGCAGCCCGGTGAAGGGTCTCTCCTACAATGAGCAGTTCTTC.

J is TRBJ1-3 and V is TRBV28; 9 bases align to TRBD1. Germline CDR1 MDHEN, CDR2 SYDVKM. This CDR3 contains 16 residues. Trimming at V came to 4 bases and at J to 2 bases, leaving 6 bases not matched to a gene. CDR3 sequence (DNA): TGTGCCAGCAGTTCGCTACAGGGGGCTACTGGAAACACCATATATTTT. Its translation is CASSSLQGATGNTIYF. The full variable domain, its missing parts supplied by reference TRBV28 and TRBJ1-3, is DVKVTQSSRYLVKRTGEKVFLECVQDMDHENMFWYRQDPGLGLRLIYFSYDVKMKEKGDIPEGYSVSREKKERFSLILESASTNQTSMYLCASSSLQGATGNTIYFGEGSWLTVV.

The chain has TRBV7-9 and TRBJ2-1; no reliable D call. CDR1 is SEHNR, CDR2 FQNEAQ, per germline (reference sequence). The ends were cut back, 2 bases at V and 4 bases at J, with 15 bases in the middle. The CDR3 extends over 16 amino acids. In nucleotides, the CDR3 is TGTGCCAGCAGCTTACCCGGTAGTACCGATTACAATGAGCAGTTCTTC. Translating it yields CASSLPGSTDYNEQFF.

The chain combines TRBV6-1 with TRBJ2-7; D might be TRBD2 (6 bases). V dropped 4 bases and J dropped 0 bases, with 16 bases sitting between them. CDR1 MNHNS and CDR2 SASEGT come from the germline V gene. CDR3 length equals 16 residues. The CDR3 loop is CASSVWGRESSYEQYF. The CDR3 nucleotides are TGTGCCAGCAGTGTGTGGGGTCGGGAGAGCTCCTACGAGCAGTACTTC.

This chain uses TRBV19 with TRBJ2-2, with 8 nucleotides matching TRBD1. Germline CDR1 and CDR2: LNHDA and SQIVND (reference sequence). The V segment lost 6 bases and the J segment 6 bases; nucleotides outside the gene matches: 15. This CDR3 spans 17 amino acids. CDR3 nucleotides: TGTGCCAGTAGCCTGGACAGGGAGGATTTGGAGGCCGGGGAGCTGTTTTTT. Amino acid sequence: CASSLDREDLEAGELFF.

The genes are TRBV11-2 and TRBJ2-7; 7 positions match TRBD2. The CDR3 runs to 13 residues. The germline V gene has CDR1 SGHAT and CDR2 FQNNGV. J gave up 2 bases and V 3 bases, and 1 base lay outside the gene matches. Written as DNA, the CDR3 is TGTGCCAGCAGCTTCGGGACTACCTACGAGCAGTACTTC. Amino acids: CASSFGTTYEQYF.

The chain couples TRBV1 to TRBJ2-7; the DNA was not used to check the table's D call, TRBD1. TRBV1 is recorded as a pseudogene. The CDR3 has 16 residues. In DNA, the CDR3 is TGCACCAGCAGCCCGGCTGGTAGGGGGTCGACCTACGAGCAGTACTTC. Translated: CTSSPAGRGSTYEQYF.